These 25 T cell receptor beta chains were all obtained from the same sample, sequenced in a study of blood T cell repertoires in COVID-19. Using immunoSEQ multiplex PCR, the repertoire was profiled, and TCRdb retains in-frame clones only, with some absent. The sample gives 200,000 or so clones, about 80% of which show up once; over 6.5% is in the top ten. Sequences were obtained from PBMCs or T cells enriched from blood (not recorded which). The receptors derive from a man between 35 and 55 years old who had recovered from COVID-19.

The chain couples TRBV30 to TRBJ1-2; D not certain. The V gene lost 3 bases and the J gene lost 6 bases, with 14 bases spanning the gap. The CDR3 consists of 13 residues. Germline V gene sequence: CDR1 GTSNPN, CDR2 SVGIG (reference sequence). The CDR3 loop is CAWRIDREHGYTF. CDR3 nucleotides: TGTGCCTGGAGAATCGACCGGGAGCATGGCTACACCTTC.

The chain links TRBV15 to TRBJ2-5; 7 positions match TRBD1. V lost 5 bases to trimming and J lost 4 bases; unmatched junction nucleotides: 10. Germline V gene data show CDR1 as LNHNV and CDR2 as YYDKDF (reference sequence). This CDR3 is built from 15 residues. As DNA, the CDR3 is TGTGCCACCAGCGGATTTCGACAGGGCGGAGAGACCCAGTACTTC. Its protein product is CATSGFRQGGETQYF.

V is TRBV2 and J is TRBJ1-2; the match to TRBD1 covers 7 bases. The germline gives CDR1 SNHLY, CDR2 FYNNEI. The J segment lost 5 bases and the V segment lost 2 bases, leaving 8 bases of the junction unmatched. The CDR3 length is 15 residues. The CDR3 DNA is TGTGCCAGCAGTGAATCCCAGACAGGGACTTATGGCTACACCTTC. It yields the protein CASSESQTGTYGYTF. Based on the CDR3 plus reference TRBV2 and TRBJ1-2, the full variable domain is EPEVTQTPSHQVTQMGQEVILRCVPISNHLYFYWYRQILGQKVEFLVSFYNNEISEKSEIFDDQFSVERPDGSNFTLKIRSTKLEDSAMYFCASSESQTGTYGYTFGSGTRLTVV.

In DNA form, the CDR3 reads TGCGCCAGCAGCGTCTTTGGAGGGATGAACACTGAAGCTTTCTTT. Translating it yields CASSVFGGMNTEAFF. J is TRBJ1-1 and V is TRBV5-1; D ambiguous. In germline, CDR1 is SGHRS, CDR2 YFSETQ. V lost 4 bases and J lost 0, with 13 bases in between. The CDR3 loop spans 15 amino acids.

The chain couples TRBV28 to TRBJ1-2; D remains unclear. The CDR3 runs to 11 residues. V was clipped by 6 bases and J by 3 bases, with 5 bases between them. CDR1 and CDR2 from the germline V gene are MDHEN and SYDVKM. CDR3 DNA: TGTGCCAGCAGCTCCGACTATGGCTACACCTTC. The encoded protein is CASSSDYGYTF.

The chain recombines TRBV7-9 with TRBJ2-1; no reliable D call. The V gene lost 2 bases and the J gene lost 10 bases, with 12 bases spanning the gap. Germline CDR1 and CDR2: SEHNR and FQNEAQ (reference sequence). The CDR3 extends over 13 amino acids. The CDR3 is CASSLWSPAEQFF. The CDR3 DNA reads TGTGCCAGCAGCTTATGGTCCCCCGCGGAGCAGTTCTTC.

This clone has just a few counts. The CDR3 sequence: CASSQGANEKLFF. The CDR3 DNA reads as TGTGCCAGCAGTCAGGGGGCGAATGAAAAACTGTTTTTT. The chain joins TRBV27 to TRBJ1-4, with TRBD1 matching 8 bases. V gave up 5 bases and J gave up 5 bases; unmatched junction bases: 1. The CDR3 loop spans 13 amino acids. Germline assignment: CDR1 MNHEY and CDR2 SMNVEV (reference sequence).

V is TRBV12-5 and J is TRBJ2-3; 11 nucleotides line up with TRBD2. The CDR3 is 15 residues long. V shed 4 bases, J shed 3 bases, and the junction held 3 bases outside the gene matches. The germline CDR1 and CDR2 sequences are LGHNT and FRNRAP. The CDR3 protein is CASGSGLAGTDTQYF. CDR3 DNA: TGTGCTAGTGGTTCCGGACTAGCGGGTACAGATACGCAGTATTTT.

V gene TRBV28 combines with J gene TRBJ1-2; 9 bases match TRBD1. Germline V CDR1 and CDR2: MDHEN, SYDVKM. J lost 4 bases, V lost 5 bases, and 17 bases had no gene match. This CDR3 comprises 18 residues. For the CDR3, the DNA is TGTGCCAGCAGTCCCATAGGGAGCGGGACAGGGACTATCTATGGCTACACCTTC. Protein product: CASSPIGSGTGTIYGYTF.

This clone was observed once. The chain uses TRBV3-1 (or the pseudogene TRBV3-2) and TRBJ2-2, with TRBD2 identical over 7 bases. CDR3 length equals 16 residues. With V trimmed by 3 bases and J by 3 bases, 7 bases remained unmatched. The germline V gene has CDR1 LGHDT and CDR2 YNNKEL (reference sequence). CDR3: CASSQMPSGDTGELFF. CDR3 nucleotides: TGTGCCAGCAGCCAGATGCCTAGCGGCGACACCGGGGAGCTGTTTTTT.

This clone came up once. V is TRBV30 and J is TRBJ2-3; 7 nucleotides align to TRBD1. Germline lookup yields CDR1 GTSNPN and CDR2 SVGIG (reference sequence). V lost 0 bases to trimming and J lost 2 bases; unmatched junction nucleotides: 5. This CDR3 has 15 amino acids. DNA of the CDR3: TGTGCCTGGAGTGTTAGGGGGCAGTCCACAGATACGCAGTATTTT. This sequence encodes CAWSVRGQSTDTQYF. Based on the CDR3 plus reference TRBV30 and TRBJ2-3, the full variable domain is SQTIHQWPATLVQPVGSPLSLECTVEGTSNPNLYWYRQAAGRGLQLLFYSVGIGQISSEVPQNLSASRPQDRQFILSSKKLLLSDSGFYLCAWSVRGQSTDTQYFGPGTRLTVL.

This clone came up once. CDR3 loop: CAWSFGGLEYTQYF. DNA for the CDR3: TGTGCCTGGAGTTTCGGGGGGCTTGAATATACGCAGTATTTT. The chain joins TRBV30 to TRBJ2-3; a possible D gene is TRBD2 (7 bases). CDR3 length: 14 residues. Per the germline V gene, CDR1 is GTSNPN and CDR2 is SVGIG (reference sequence). V dropped 2 bases and J dropped 7 bases, with 16 bases sitting between them.

The J gene is TRBJ1-2, the V gene TRBV2; 9 bases match TRBD1. The V gene's germline CDR1 is SNHLY and CDR2 FYNNEI. CDR3 length equals 16 residues. V was clipped by 5 bases and J by 6 bases; unmatched bases: 13. In DNA form, the CDR3 reads TGTGCCAGCAGTCATACAACGACAGGGGGAGTTGATGGCTACACCTTC. Its protein is CASSHTTTGGVDGYTF.

The chain couples TRBV5-1 to TRBJ1-4, with D perhaps matching TRBD1 (5 bases). There are 14 residues in the CDR3. Per the germline V gene, CDR1 is SGHRS and CDR2 is YFSETQ. Trimming cost V 0 bases and J 7 bases, with 10 bases left between them. Written as DNA, the CDR3 is TGCGCCAGCAGCTTGGGTCAGGGTCGTGAAAAACTGTTTTTT. Protein product: CASSLGQGREKLFF.

This rearrangement joins TRBV13 to TRBJ2-7, with D unclear. V lost 4 bases, J lost 0 bases, and 16 bases lay in between. Germline CDR1 and CDR2: PRHDT and FYEKMQ (reference sequence). This CDR3 comprises 16 residues. CDR3 region: CASSSPPLFVSYEQYF. Here the CDR3 DNA reads TGTGCCAGCAGCTCCCCACCTCTATTCGTCTCCTACGAGCAGTACTTC.

This sequence joins TRBV5-1 and TRBJ1-1; tentative D call: TRBD1 (6 bases). V lost 4 bases and J lost 3, with 10 bases in between. The germline V gene encodes CDR1 SGHRS and CDR2 YFSETQ. This CDR3 spans 13 amino acids. The CDR3 coding sequence is TGCGCCAGCAGCCGACCAGGGGACACTGAAGCTTTCTTT. Translating it yields CASSRPGDTEAFF.

V gene TRBV6-1 combines with J gene TRBJ2-7; TRBD1 aligns across 11 bases. The CDR3 runs 20 residues. CDR1 and CDR2 from the germline V gene are MNHNS and SASEGT. The V and J ends lost 4 bases and 1 base, in that order; junction bases with no gene match: 18. The CDR3 bases are TGTGCCAGCAGTGGTTGGACAGGGGGCTTGGAACAAAGACCTTCCTACGAGCAGTACTTC. This gives the protein CASSGWTGGLEQRPSYEQYF.

The CDR3 region has the DNA TGTGCCAGCAGTTTGGACAGCCGATCCACTAGCACAGATACGCAGTATTTT. Amino acid sequence: CASSLDSRSTSTDTQYF. The V gene is TRBV27, the J gene TRBJ2-3, with D possibly matching TRBD1 (6 bases). V gave up 3 bases and J gave up 0 bases, with 16 bases separating them. This CDR3 region has 17 residues. CDR1 MNHEY and CDR2 SMNVEV come from the germline V gene (reference sequence).

CDR3 DNA: TGTGCCAGCAGCTTTAAGACAGATACAAGCTCCTATAATTCACCCCTCCACTTT. This translates into CASSFKTDTSSYNSPLHF. The chain has TRBV7-9 and TRBJ1-6, with TRBD1 as a possible D gene (5 bases). Trimming took off 3 bases at V and 0 bases at J, with 15 bases between the two ends. Germline V gene lookup returns CDR1 SEHNR and CDR2 FQNEAQ (reference sequence). The CDR3 length is 18 residues.

The chain uses TRBV7-8 and TRBJ1-2; the D is unclear. The CDR3 spans 15 residues. Looked up from germline, CDR1 is SGHVS and CDR2 is FQNEAQ. V was clipped by 0 bases and J by 2 bases, with 10 bases between them. The CDR3 sequence is CASSLAHTGNYGYTF. The CDR3 DNA reads as TGTGCCAGCAGCTTAGCGCATACGGGGAACTATGGCTACACCTTC.

This clone was counted a single time. This chain connects TRBV19 to TRBJ1-4; 9 nucleotides line up with TRBD1. The germline CDR1 and CDR2 sequences are LNHDA and SQIVND (reference sequence). This CDR3 is built from 16 residues. V lost 6 bases and J lost 7; bases outside the gene matches: 12. CDR3 protein: CASSPTQGALGEKLFF. DNA for the CDR3: TGTGCCAGTAGCCCCACACAGGGGGCGCTTGGTGAAAAACTGTTTTTT.

The chain couples TRBV5-4 to TRBJ2-1, with TRBD2 matching over 9 bases. From germline, CDR1 is SGHNT and CDR2 YYREEE (reference sequence). This CDR3 is 16 amino acids long. Trimming took 0 bases from V and 5 from J; bases not matched to a gene: 6. The chain's CDR3 is CASSLEGGGVDNEQFF. The DNA of the CDR3 is TGTGCCAGCAGCTTGGAGGGCGGGGGGGTCGACAATGAGCAGTTCTTC.

The chain couples TRBV7-9 to TRBJ1-1, with no clear D. Germline V gene lookup returns CDR1 SEHNR and CDR2 FQNEAQ (reference sequence). V lost 8 bases, J lost 1 base, and 14 bases lay in between. CDR3 length equals 14 residues. As DNA, the CDR3 is TGTGCCAGCTACCCCCCCGCGTCGAACACTGAAGCTTTCTTT. This translates into CASYPPASNTEAFF.

This chain links TRBV5-1 with TRBJ1-3; TRBD1 is a possible D gene (5 bases). The CDR3 has 16 residues. Germline CDR1 reads SGHRS; CDR2 reads YFSETQ. V was cut by 3 bases and J by 0 bases, with 13 bases left in between. The CDR3 protein is CASSSRDGSSGNTIYF. The DNA of the CDR3 is TGCGCCAGCAGCTCGCGGGACGGATCCTCTGGAAACACCATATATTTT.

V gene TRBV24-1 combines with J gene TRBJ2-5, with TRBD1 as a possible D gene (6 bases). This CDR3 region has 14 residues. The germline V gene encodes CDR1 KGHDR and CDR2 SFDVKD. V was clipped by 9 bases and J by 4 bases, with 17 bases between them. CDR3 sequence reads: CATPEGGRRETQYF. CDR3 bases: TGTGCCACCCCCGAAGGGGGAAGGCGAGAGACCCAGTACTTC.